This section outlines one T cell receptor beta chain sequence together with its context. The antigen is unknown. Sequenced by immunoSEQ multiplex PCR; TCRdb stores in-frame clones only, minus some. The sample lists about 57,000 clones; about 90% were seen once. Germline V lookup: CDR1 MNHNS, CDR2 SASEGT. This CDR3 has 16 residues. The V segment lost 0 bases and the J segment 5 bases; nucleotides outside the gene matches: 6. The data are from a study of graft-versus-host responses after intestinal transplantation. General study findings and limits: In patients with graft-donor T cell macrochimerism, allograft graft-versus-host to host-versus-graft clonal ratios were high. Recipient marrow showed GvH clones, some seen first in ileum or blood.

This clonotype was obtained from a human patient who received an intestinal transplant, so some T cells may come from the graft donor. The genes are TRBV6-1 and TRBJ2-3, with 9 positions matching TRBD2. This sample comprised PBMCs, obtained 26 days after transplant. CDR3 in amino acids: CASSEARGGGEDTQYF. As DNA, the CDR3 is TGTGCCAGCAGTGAAGCGCGGGGGGGCGGGGAAGATACGCAGTATTTT.